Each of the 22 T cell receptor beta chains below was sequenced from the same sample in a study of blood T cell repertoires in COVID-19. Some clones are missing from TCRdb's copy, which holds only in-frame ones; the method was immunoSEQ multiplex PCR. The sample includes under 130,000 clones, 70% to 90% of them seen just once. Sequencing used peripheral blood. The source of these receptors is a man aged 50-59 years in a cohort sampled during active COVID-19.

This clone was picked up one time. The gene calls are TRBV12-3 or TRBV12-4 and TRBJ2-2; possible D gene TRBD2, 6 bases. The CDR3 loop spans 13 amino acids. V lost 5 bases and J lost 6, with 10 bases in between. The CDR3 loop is CASSRSGAGELFF. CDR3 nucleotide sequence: TGTGCCAGCAGTCGGTCGGGGGCCGGGGAGCTGTTTTTT.

In nucleotides, the CDR3 is TGTGCCAGCAGCCAGGATCGACTAGCGGGGGGGCCTAGTACGCAGTATTTT. It specifies CASSQDRLAGGPSTQYF. The J gene is TRBJ2-3, the V gene TRBV3-1 (or the pseudogene TRBV3-2); 14 positions agree with TRBD2. The germline CDR1 and CDR2 sequences are LGHDT and YNNKEL (reference sequence). V lost 3 bases to trimming and J lost 8 bases; unmatched junction nucleotides: 10. The CDR3 has 17 amino acids.

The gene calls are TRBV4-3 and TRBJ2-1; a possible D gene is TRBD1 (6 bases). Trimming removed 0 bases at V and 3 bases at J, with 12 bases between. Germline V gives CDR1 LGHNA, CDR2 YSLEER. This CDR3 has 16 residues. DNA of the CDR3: TGCGCCAGCAGCCAAGAAGGGGGTTTGGGCTACAATGAGCAGTTCTTC. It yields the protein CASSQEGGLGYNEQFF.

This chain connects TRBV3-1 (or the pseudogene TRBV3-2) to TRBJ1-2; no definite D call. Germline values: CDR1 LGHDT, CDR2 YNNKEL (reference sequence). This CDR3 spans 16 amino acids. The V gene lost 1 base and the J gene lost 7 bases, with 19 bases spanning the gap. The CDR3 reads CASSQVFVGGFAGYTF. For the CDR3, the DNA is TGTGCCAGCAGCCAAGTCTTTGTGGGAGGATTCGCTGGCTACACCTTC.

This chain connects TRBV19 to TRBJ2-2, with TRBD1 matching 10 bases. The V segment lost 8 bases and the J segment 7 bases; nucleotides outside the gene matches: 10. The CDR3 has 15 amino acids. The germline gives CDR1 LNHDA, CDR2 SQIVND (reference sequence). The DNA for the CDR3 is TGTGCCAGTGTCACAGCCGGGACAGGGGTCGGGGAGCTGTTTTTT. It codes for CASVTAGTGVGELFF.

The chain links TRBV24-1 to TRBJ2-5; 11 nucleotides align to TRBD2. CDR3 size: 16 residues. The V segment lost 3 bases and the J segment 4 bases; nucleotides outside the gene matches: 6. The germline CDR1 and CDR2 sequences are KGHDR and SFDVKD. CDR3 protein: CATSDRGTSGRETQYF. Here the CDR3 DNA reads TGTGCCACCAGTGATCGGGGGACTAGCGGTAGAGAGACCCAGTACTTC.

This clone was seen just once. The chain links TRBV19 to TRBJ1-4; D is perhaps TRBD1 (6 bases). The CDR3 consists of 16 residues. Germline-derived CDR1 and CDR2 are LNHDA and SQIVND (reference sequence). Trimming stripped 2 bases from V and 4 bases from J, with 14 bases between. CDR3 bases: TGTGCCAGTAGTATACCCGAGGGGGATGTTAATGAAAAACTGTTTTTT. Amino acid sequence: CASSIPEGDVNEKLFF.

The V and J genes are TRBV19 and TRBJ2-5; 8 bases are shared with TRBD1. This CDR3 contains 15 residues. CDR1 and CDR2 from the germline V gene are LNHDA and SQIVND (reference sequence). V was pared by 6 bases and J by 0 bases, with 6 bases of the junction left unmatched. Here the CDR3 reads CASSLPTGDQETQYF. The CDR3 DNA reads TGTGCCAGTAGCTTACCGACAGGGGACCAAGAGACCCAGTACTTC.

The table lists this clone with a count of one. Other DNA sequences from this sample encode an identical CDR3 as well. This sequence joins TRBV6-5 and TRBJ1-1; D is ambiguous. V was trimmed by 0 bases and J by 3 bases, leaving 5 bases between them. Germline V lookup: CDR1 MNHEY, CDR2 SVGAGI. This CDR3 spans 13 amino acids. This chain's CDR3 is CASSYSRDTEAFF. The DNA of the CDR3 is TGTGCCAGCAGTTACTCGAGGGACACTGAAGCTTTCTTT.

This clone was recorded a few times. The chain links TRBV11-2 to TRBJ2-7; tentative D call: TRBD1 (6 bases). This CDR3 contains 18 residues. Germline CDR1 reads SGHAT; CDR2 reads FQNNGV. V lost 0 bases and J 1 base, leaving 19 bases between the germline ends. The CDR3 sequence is CASSLDPSGRGKSYEQYF. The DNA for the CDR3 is TGTGCCAGCAGCTTAGATCCCTCGGGCAGGGGAAAGTCCTACGAGCAGTACTTC.

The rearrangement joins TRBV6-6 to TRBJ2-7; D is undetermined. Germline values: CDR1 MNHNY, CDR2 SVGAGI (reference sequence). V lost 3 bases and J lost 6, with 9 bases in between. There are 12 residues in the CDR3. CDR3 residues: CASSYSGREQYF. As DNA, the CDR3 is TGTGCCAGCAGTTATAGTGGTCGCGAGCAGTACTTC.

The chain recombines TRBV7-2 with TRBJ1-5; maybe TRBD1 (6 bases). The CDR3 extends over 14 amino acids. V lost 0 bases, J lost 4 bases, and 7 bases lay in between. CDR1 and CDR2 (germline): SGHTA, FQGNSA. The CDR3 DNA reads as TGTGCCAGCAGCTTAGCCGACAGGAATCAGCCCCAGCATTTT. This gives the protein CASSLADRNQPQHF.

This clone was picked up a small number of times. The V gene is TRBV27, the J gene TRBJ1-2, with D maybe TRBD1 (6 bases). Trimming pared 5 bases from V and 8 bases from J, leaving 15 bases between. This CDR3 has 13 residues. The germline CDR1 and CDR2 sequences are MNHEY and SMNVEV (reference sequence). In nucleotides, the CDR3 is TGTGCCAGCAGTCTGGGGGGGGGCCCCGGCTACACCTTC. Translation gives CASSLGGGPGYTF.

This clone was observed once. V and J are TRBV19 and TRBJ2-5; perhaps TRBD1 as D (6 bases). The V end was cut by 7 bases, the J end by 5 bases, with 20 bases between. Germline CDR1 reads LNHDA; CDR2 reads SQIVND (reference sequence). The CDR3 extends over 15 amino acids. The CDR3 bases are TGTGCCAGTAACCCAGCAGCCCTGAGGGGGGAGACCCAGTACTTC. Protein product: CASNPAALRGETQYF. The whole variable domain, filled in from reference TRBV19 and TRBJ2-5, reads DGGITQSPKYLFRKEGQNVTLSCEQNLNHDAMYWYRQDPGQGLRLIYYSQIVNDFQKGDIAEGYSVSREKKESFPLTVTSAQKNPTAFYLCASNPAALRGETQYFGPGTRLLVL.

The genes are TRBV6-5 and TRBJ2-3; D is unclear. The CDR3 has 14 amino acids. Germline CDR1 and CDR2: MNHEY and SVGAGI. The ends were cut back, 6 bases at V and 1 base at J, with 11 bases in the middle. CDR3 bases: TGTGCCAGCAGCACACAGATACGCACAGATACGCAGTATTTT. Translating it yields CASSTQIRTDTQYF.

DNA for the CDR3: TGCAGCGTTGAATGGGGTAGGGGGCAAGAGACCCAGTACTTC. Translating gives CSVEWGRGQETQYF. V and J are TRBV29-1 and TRBJ2-5, with D possibly TRBD1 on 6 matching bases. The length of the CDR3 is 14 residues. V lost 2 bases and J lost 2, with 12 bases in between. CDR1 is SQVTM and CDR2 is ANQGSEA in the germline V gene.

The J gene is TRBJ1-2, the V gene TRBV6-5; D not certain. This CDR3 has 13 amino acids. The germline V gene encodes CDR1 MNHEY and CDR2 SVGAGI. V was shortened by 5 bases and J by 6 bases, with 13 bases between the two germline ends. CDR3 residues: CASSLQLWDGYTF. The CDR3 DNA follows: TGTGCCAGCAGTCTACAGCTATGGGATGGCTACACCTTC.

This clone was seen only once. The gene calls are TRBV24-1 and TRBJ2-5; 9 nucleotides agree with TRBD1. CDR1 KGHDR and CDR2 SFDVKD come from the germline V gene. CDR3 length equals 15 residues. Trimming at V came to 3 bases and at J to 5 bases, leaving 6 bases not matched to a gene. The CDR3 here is CATSDGGTGKETQYF. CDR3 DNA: TGTGCCACCAGTGATGGGGGGACAGGGAAGGAGACCCAGTACTTC.

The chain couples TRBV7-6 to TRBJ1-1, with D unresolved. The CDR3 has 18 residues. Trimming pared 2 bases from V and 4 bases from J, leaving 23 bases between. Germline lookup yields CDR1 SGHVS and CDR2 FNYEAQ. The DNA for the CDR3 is TGTGCCAGCAGCTTACTTTCCTCCGGACCGGGTGGGAGCACTGAAGCTTTCTTT. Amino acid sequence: CASSLLSSGPGGSTEAFF.

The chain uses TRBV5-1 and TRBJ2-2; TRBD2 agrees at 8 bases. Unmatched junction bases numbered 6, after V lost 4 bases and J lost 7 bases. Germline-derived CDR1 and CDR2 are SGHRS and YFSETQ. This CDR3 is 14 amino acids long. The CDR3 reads CASSALAEIGELFF. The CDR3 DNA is TGCGCCAGCAGCGCACTAGCGGAGATCGGGGAGCTGTTTTTT.

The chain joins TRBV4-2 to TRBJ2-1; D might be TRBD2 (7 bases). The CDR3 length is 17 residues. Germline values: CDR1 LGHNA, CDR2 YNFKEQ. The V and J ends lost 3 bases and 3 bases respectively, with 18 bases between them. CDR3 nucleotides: TGTGCCAGCAGCCAGGGACGTCTGCGGGGGCTCTACAATGAGCAGTTCTTC. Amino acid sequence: CASSQGRLRGLYNEQFF.

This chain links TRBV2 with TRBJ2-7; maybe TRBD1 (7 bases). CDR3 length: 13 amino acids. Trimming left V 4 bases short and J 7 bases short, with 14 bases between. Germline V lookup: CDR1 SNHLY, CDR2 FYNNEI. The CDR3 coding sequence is TGTGCCAGCAGTGTAGACAGGGCGGGGGAGCAGTACGTC. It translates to CASSVDRAGEQYV.